This TCR beta chain came from a study of cytotoxic CD8 clonotypes in ibrutinib-treated CLL. Generated by immunoSEQ multiplex PCR, the TCRdb table keeps only in-frame clones and is missing some. This table has fewer than 400,000 clones, under 70% appearing once. The sequencing here drew on PBMCs, taken after 36 months of ibrutinib treatment. This receptor was taken from a human donor with chronic lymphocytic leukemia.

CDR3 bases: TGTGCCAGTAGCCCGACGGGGTTTTGGGAGACCCAGTACTTC. Amino acid sequence: CASSPTGFWETQYF. J is TRBJ2-5 and V is TRBV19; a possible D gene is TRBD2 (5 bases). Germline values: CDR1 LNHDA, CDR2 SQIVND (reference sequence). There are 14 residues in the CDR3. Trimming shortened V by 6 bases and J by 5 bases, and 16 bases separated the two germline ends.